This T cell receptor (beta chain) was captured by sequencing in a study of CXCR3-negative and CXCR3-positive naive CD8 T cells. As for the study in general: The TRB read total, about 150 million, broke down to about 1.5 +/- 0.3 million reads per library.

Comments on this clonotype: Its antigen is still unknown.

Study conclusions and caveats: For memory CD8+ cells diversity was much lower, but both naive subsets had comparably high diversity. CXCR3-positive naive cells had more hydrophobic TRB CDR3s than CXCR3-negative naive cells. For naive cells, CXCR3-negative and CXCR3-positive subsets had similar TRBV-TRBJ usage; for memory cells, usage differed.

Each TRB cDNA library was prepared by 5' RACE (with UMI labels). TCRdb reanalyzed the 5' RACE reads, giving one entry per CDR3 protein sequence and no DNA. This repertoire comprises about 120,000 distinct CDR3 sequences; its ten largest clones make up approximately 0.54%. This CDR3 region has 17 residues. Germline V lookup: CDR1 MGHDK, CDR2 SYGVNS. This TCR came from a human donor in good health. Some clones in this sample may be carry-over from other donors' samples. Input material: naive CXCR3+ CD8+ T cells from blood. This sample's subset: CD45RO-CCR7+CD27+CD95- naive CD8+ T cells expressing CXCR3 (TNR3+). This chain connects TRBV25-1 to TRBJ2-7; checking the TCRdb D call of TRBD1 is not possible without DNA. The CDR3 sequence: CASSGAVGQGAPYEQYF.